This entry describes one TCR beta chain. Its antigen remains unknown. These data are taken from a study of beta chain features in type 1 diabetes. Looking at the study overall: Healthy donors and patients had similar age, gender and cell yields.

The sequenced template was cDNA made from the entire isolated RNA. This table comes from immunoSEQ multiplex PCR, and its TCRdb copy is limited to in-frame clones, with some not included. There are roughly 700,000 clones in the sample; about an eighth occur only once, and approximately 0.02% lies in the top ten. The study's findings and limits: Shortening of TCRB CDR3s, moderate but significant, appeared in all four CD4+ subsets of Type 1 diabetes patients. Whatever favoring of shorter templates PCR might show would apply equally to patients and controls.

Researchers reported sorting CD4+ naive, central memory, regulatory and stem cell-like memory cells via CD45RO/CCR7/CD25/CD127/CD95/CD27. Sorting gave populations that all exceeded 95% purity. Unmatched junction bases numbered 7, after V lost 7 bases and J lost 7 bases. The CDR3 extends over 13 amino acids. The germline CDR1 and CDR2 sequences are MNHNY and SVGAGI (reference sequence). The source of this sequence is a man aged 18-30 years with type 1 diabetes. The chain employs TRBV6-6 and TRBJ2-7, with 10 bases aligning to TRBD1. Sequencing was done on a sample of naive CD4+ T cells from blood. The CDR3 spells CASTLTGGGEQYF. The CDR3 bases are TGTGCCAGCACCCTGACAGGGGGCGGGGAGCAGTACTTC.